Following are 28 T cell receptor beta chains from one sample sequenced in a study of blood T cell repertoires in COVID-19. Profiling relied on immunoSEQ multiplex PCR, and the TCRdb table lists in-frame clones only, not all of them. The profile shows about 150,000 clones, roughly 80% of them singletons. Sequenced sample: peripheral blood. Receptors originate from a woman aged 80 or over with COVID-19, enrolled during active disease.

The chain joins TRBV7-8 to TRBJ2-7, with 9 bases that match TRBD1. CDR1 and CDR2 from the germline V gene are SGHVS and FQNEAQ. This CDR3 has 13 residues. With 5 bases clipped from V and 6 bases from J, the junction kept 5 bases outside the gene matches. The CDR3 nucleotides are TGTGCCAGCAGCACAACAGGGGGCGGCGAGCAGTACTTC. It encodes CASSTTGGGEQYF.

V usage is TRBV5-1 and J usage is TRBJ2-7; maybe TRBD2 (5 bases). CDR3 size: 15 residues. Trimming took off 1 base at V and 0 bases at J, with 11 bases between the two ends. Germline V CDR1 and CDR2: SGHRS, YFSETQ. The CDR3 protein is CASSLSSGSSYEQYF. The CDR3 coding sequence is TGCGCCAGCAGCTTGAGTTCGGGGAGCTCCTACGAGCAGTACTTC.

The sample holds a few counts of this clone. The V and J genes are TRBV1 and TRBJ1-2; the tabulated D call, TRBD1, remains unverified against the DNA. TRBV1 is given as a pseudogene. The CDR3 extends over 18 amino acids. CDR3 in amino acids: CTSSRSYRDRTVFYGYTF. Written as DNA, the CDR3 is TGCACCAGCAGCCGTTCTTATCGGGACAGGACTGTATTCTATGGCTACACCTTC.

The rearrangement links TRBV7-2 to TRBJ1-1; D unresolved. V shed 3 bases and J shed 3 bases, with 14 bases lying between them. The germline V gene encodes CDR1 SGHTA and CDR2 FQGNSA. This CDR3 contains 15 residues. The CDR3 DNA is TGTGCCAGCAGCTTTCCGAGGGAAAGGTACACTGAAGCTTTCTTT. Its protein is CASSFPRERYTEAFF.

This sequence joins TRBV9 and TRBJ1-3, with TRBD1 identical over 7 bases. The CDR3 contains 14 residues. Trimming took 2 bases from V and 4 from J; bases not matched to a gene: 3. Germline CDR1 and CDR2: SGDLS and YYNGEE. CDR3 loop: CASSVLDRGNTIYF. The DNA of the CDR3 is TGTGCCAGCAGCGTCTTGGACAGGGGAAACACCATATATTTT.

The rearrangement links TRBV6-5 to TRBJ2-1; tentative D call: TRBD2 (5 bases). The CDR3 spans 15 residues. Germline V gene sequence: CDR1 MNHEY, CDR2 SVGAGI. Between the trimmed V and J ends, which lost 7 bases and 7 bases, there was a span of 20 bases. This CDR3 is CASNPLAVVGNEQFF. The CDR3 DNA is TGTGCCAGCAATCCCCTAGCTGTCGTCGGGAATGAGCAGTTCTTC.

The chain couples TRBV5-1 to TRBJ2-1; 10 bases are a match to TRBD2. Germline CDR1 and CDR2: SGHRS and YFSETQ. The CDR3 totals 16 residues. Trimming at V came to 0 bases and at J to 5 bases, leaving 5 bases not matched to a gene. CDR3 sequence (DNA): TGCGCCAGCAGCTTGGGAGCGGGAGGGCCGAACAATGAGCAGTTCTTC. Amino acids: CASSLGAGGPNNEQFF.

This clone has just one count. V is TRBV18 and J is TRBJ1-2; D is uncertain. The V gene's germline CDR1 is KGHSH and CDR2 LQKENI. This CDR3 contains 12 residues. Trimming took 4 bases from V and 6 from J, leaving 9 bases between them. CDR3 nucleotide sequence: TGTGCCAGCTCACTTGGGCTTGATGGCTACACCTTC. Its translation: CASSLGLDGYTF.

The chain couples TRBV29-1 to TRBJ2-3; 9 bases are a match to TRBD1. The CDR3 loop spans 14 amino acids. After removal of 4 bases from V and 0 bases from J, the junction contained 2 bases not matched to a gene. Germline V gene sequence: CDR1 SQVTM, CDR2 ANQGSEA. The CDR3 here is CSVAGTGSTDTQYF. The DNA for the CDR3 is TGCAGCGTTGCCGGGACAGGGAGCACAGATACGCAGTATTTT.

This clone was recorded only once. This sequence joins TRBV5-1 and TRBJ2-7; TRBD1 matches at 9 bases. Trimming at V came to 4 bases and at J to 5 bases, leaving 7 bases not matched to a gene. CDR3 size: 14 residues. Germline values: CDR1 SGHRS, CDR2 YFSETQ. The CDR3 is CASSMNRGLDEQYF. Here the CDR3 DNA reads TGCGCCAGCAGCATGAACAGGGGGCTAGACGAGCAGTACTTC.

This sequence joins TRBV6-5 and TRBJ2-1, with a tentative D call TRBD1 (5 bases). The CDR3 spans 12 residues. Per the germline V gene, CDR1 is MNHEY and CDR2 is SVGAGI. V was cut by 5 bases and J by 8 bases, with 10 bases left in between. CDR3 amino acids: CASSPQGDEQFF. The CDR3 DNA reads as TGTGCCAGCAGTCCGCAGGGCGATGAGCAGTTCTTC.

CDR3 loop: CASSPPKDKRDEQYF. CDR3 bases: TGTGCCAGCTCCCCTCCGAAGGATAAGCGCGACGAGCAGTACTTC. This sequence joins TRBV18 and TRBJ2-7, with D unresolved. Germline V gene lookup returns CDR1 KGHSH and CDR2 LQKENI. The CDR3 sequence is 15 residues long. V was trimmed by 6 bases and J by 5 bases, leaving 20 bases between them.

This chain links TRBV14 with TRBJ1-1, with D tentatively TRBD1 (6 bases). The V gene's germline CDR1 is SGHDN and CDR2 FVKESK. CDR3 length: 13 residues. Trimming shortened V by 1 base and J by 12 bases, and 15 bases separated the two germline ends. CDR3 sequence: CASSQVFTGKPFF. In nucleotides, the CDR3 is TGTGCCAGCAGCCAAGTCTTTACAGGGAAACCTTTCTTT. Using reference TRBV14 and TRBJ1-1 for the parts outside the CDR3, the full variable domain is EAGVTQFPSHSVIEKGQTVTLRCDPISGHDNLYWYRRVMGKEIKFLLHFVKESKQDESGMPNNRFLAERTGGTYSTLKVQPAELEDSGVYFCASSQVFTGKPFFGQGTRLTVV.

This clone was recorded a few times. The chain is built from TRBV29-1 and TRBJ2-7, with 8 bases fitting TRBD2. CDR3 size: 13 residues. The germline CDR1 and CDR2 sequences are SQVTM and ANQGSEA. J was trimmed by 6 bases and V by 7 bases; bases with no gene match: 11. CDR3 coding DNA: TGCAGCGGGTTAAGGGACCGGGAGGGCGAGCAGTACTTC. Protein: CSGLRDREGEQYF.

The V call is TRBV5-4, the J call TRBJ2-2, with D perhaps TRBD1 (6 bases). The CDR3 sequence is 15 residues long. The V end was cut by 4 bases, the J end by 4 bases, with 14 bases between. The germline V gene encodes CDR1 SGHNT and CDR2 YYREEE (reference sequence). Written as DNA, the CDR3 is TGTGCCAGCAGCCCAGAGCGAGGGGGCACCGGGGAGCTGTTTTTT. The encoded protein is CASSPERGGTGELFF.

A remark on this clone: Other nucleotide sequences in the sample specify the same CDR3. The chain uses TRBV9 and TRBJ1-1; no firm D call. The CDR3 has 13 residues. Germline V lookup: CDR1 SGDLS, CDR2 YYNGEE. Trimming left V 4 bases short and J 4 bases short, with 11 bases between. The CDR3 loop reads CASSPGGRTEAFF. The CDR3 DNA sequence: TGTGCCAGCAGCCCCGGCGGCCGCACTGAAGCTTTCTTT.

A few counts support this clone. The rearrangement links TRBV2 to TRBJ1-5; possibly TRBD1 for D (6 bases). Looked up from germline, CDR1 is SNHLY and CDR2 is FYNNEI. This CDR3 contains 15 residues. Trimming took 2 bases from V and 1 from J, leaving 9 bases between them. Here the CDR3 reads CASSEQGPSNQPQHF. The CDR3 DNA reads TGTGCCAGCAGTGAACAGGGGCCCAGCAATCAGCCCCAGCATTTT.

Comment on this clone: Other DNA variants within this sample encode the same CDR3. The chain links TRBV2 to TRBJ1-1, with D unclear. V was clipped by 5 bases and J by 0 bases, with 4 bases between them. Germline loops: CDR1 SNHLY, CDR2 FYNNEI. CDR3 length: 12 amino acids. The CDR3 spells CASSFMNTEAFF. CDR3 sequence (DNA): TGTGCCAGCAGTTTCATGAACACTGAAGCTTTCTTT.

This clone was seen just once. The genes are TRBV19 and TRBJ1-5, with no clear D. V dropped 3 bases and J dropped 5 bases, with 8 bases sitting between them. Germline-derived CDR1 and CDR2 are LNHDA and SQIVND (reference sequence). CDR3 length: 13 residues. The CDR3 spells CASSIGNYQPQHF. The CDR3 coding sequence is TGTGCCAGTAGTATTGGTAACTATCAGCCCCAGCATTTT.

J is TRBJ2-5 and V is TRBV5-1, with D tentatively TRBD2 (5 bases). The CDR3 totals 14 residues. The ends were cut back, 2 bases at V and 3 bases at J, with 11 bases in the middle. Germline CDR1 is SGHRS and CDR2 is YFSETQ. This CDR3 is CASSFGGGEETQYF. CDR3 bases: TGCGCCAGCAGCTTTGGAGGTGGGGAAGAGACCCAGTACTTC.

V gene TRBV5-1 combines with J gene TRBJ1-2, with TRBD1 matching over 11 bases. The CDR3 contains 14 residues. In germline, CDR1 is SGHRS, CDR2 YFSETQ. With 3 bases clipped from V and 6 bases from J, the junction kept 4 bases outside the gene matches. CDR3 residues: CASSYSGQGDGYTF. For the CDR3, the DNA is TGCGCCAGCAGCTACTCGGGACAGGGGGATGGCTACACCTTC.

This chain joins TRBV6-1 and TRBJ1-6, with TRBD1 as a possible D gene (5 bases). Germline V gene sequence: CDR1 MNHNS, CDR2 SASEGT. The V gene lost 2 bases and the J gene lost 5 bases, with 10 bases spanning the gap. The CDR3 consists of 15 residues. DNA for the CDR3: TGTGCCAGCAGTGAAAGACAGCCGAATAATTCACCCCTCCACTTT. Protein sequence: CASSERQPNNSPLHF.

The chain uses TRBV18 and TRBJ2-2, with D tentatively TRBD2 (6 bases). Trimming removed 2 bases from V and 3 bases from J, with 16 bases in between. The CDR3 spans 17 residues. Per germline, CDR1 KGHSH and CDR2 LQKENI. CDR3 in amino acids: CASSPTVGSGHTGELFF. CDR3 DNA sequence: TGTGCCAGCTCACCAACGGTCGGTAGCGGACACACCGGGGAGCTGTTTTTT. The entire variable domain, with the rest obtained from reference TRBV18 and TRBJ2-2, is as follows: NAGVMQNPRHLVRRRGQEARLRCSPMKGHSHVYWYRQLPEEGLKFMVYLQKENIIDESGMPKERFSAEFPKEGPSILRIQQVVRGDSAAYFCASSPTVGSGHTGELFFGEGSRLTVL.

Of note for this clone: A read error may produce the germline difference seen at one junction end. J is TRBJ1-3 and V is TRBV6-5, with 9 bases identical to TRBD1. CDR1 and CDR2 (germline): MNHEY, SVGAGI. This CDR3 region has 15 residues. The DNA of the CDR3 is TGTGCCAGCGGTTACAGGGGGCGTTCTGGAAACACCATATATTTT. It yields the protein CASGYRGRSGNTIYF.

DNA of the CDR3: TGTGCCAGCAGTGGACAGCTCGCGAACACCGGGGAGCTGTTTTTT. Translating gives CASSGQLANTGELFF. The V and J genes are TRBV2 and TRBJ2-2, with D possibly being TRBD1 (5 bases). This CDR3 comprises 15 residues. The V and J ends lost 4 bases and 0 bases respectively, with 9 bases between them. Germline assignment: CDR1 SNHLY and CDR2 FYNNEI.

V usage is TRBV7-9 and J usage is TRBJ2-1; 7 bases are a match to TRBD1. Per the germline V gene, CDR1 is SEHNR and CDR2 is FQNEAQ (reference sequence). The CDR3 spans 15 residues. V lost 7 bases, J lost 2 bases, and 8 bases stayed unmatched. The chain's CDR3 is CASNPDRDTYNEQFF. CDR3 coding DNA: TGTGCCAGCAACCCAGACAGGGACACCTACAATGAGCAGTTCTTC.

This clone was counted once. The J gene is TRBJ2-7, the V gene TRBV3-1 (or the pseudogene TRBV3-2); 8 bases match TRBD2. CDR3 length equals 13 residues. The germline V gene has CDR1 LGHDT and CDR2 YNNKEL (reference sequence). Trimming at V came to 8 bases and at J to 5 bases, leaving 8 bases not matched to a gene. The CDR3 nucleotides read TGTGCCAGCGCGCGGGGGGCCATGGACGAGCAGTACTTC. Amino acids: CASARGAMDEQYF.

CDR3 amino acids: CASSSALTQYF. In DNA, the CDR3 is TGTGCCAGCAGCTCCGCGCTGACCCAGTACTTC. The chain has TRBV6-5 and TRBJ2-5; no clear D. CDR3 length: 11 residues. CDR1 and CDR2 (germline): MNHEY, SVGAGI. V shed 6 bases and J shed 7 bases, with 9 bases lying between them.